Shown below are 21 T cell receptor beta chains from a single sample sequenced in a study of T cells in pancreatic ductal adenocarcinoma. Using immunoSEQ multiplex PCR, the repertoire was profiled, and TCRdb retains in-frame clones only, with some absent. Of about 98,000 clones in the sample, roughly 96% were seen once. Surgery without prior neoadjuvant therapy was the treatment of the selected pancreatic ductal adenocarcinoma patients. The sample taken for sequencing was PBMCs. These receptors were taken from a human donor with pancreatic ductal adenocarcinoma.

The rearrangement links TRBV19 to TRBJ2-1, with D possibly matching TRBD2 (6 bases). V was clipped by 1 base and J by 10 bases, with 11 bases between them. The CDR3 spans 13 residues. The V gene's germline CDR1 is LNHDA and CDR2 SQIVND (reference sequence). The CDR3 sequence is CASSIAGRQEQFF. The CDR3 coding sequence is TGTGCCAGTAGTATAGCAGGGAGGCAAGAGCAGTTCTTC.

V gene TRBV4-3 combines with J gene TRBJ2-5, with 7 nucleotides matching TRBD1. Trimming removed 4 bases from V and 5 bases from J; junction bases left unmatched: 16. CDR3 size: 17 residues. Germline V CDR1 and CDR2: LGHNA, YSLEER. The CDR3 reads CASSLPPTGQVVETQYF. DNA for the CDR3: TGCGCCAGCAGCCTCCCACCAACCGGACAGGTTGTGGAGACCCAGTACTTC.

The J gene is TRBJ2-1, the V gene TRBV9; D perhaps matches TRBD2 (7 bases). V lost 6 bases to trimming and J lost 9 bases, with 16 bases between them. CDR3 size: 13 residues. CDR1 and CDR2 from the germline V gene are SGDLS and YYNGEE. In nucleotides, the CDR3 is TGTGCCAGCAAGGGGGGGGACTCACCTGAGCAGTTCTTC. Residues: CASKGGDSPEQFF. The full variable domain, with the rest looked up from reference TRBV9 and TRBJ2-1, is DSGVTQTPKHLITATGQRVTLRCSPRSGDLSVYWYQQSLDQGLQFLIQYYNGEERAKGNILERFSAQQFPDLHSELNLSSLELGDSALYFCASKGGDSPEQFFGPGTRLTVL.

The chain is built from TRBV7-8 and TRBJ2-3; D perhaps matches TRBD1 (5 bases). The germline CDR1 and CDR2 sequences are SGHVS and FQNEAQ. The germline V and J ends were trimmed by 0 bases and 0 bases, with 10 bases remaining between them. The CDR3 runs to 16 residues. This CDR3 reads CASSLAGPGSTDTQYF. The CDR3 region has the DNA TGTGCCAGCAGCTTAGCCGGGCCAGGGAGCACAGATACGCAGTATTTT. Filled out from reference TRBV7-8 and TRBJ2-3, the complete variable domain reads GAGVSQSPRYKVAKRGQDVALRCDPISGHVSLFWYQQALGQGPEFLTYFQNEAQLDKSGLPSDRFFAERPEGSVSTLKIQRTQQEDSAVYLCASSLAGPGSTDTQYFGPGTRLTVL.

The chain couples TRBV5-5 to TRBJ2-2; no clear D. Trimming took off 0 bases at V and 4 bases at J, with 13 bases between the two ends. The CDR3 is 16 residues long. Germline V CDR1 and CDR2: SGHKS, YYEKEE (reference sequence). CDR3 coding DNA: TGTGCCAGCAGCTTGGGTGCGGTAACCTTCACCGGGGAGCTGTTTTTT. Protein product: CASSLGAVTFTGELFF.

V gene TRBV5-1 combines with J gene TRBJ2-7, with D perhaps matching TRBD1 (5 bases). This CDR3 region has 14 residues. V lost 0 bases, J lost 0 bases, and 7 bases lay in between. Germline CDR1 reads SGHRS; CDR2 reads YFSETQ. The CDR3 bases are TGCGCCAGCAGCTTGGACAGGCTCTCCTACGAGCAGTACTTC. Amino acid sequence: CASSLDRLSYEQYF.

The rearrangement links TRBV30 to TRBJ2-7, with 13 bases aligning to TRBD2. J was trimmed by 2 bases and V by 8 bases; bases with no gene match: 3. The germline V gene encodes CDR1 GTSNPN and CDR2 SVGIG (reference sequence). The CDR3 loop spans 13 amino acids. CDR3: CAQGTSGAYEQYF. CDR3 bases: TGTGCCCAAGGGACTAGCGGGGCCTACGAGCAGTACTTC.

This sequence joins TRBV5-1 and TRBJ2-5; TRBD2 aligns across 12 bases. The length of the CDR3 is 16 residues. With V trimmed by 4 bases and J by 2 bases, 6 bases remained unmatched. The germline CDR1 and CDR2 sequences are SGHRS and YFSETQ. This CDR3 is CASSVPTSGRQETQYF. In DNA, the CDR3 is TGCGCCAGCAGCGTCCCAACTAGCGGGAGGCAAGAGACCCAGTACTTC.

The V gene is TRBV10-3, the J gene TRBJ1-5; a possible D gene is TRBD1 (5 bases). Germline CDR1 and CDR2: ENHRY and SYGVKD. V gave up 5 bases and J gave up 5 bases, with 13 bases separating them. CDR3 length: 14 amino acids. The CDR3 protein is CAISSSQGDQPQHF. The CDR3 region has the DNA TGTGCCATCAGTTCGTCCCAGGGCGATCAGCCCCAGCATTTT.

This chain links TRBV28 with TRBJ2-4; a possible D gene is TRBD2 (5 bases). This CDR3 comprises 9 residues. CDR1 is MDHEN and CDR2 is SYDVKM in the germline V gene. V lost 11 bases and J lost 12, with 11 bases in between. The CDR3 loop reads CAPRGNQYF. The CDR3 region has the DNA TGTGCCCCCCGGGGAAATCAGTACTTC.

This chain links TRBV6-1 with TRBJ1-1; tentatively, D is TRBD1 (6 bases). The CDR3 is 14 amino acids. V was clipped by 3 bases and J by 5 bases, with 13 bases between them. Germline CDR1 MNHNS, CDR2 SASEGT. The CDR3, as DNA: TGTGCCAGCAGTGATAAACAGGGTAGGACTGAAGCTTTCTTT. This gives the protein CASSDKQGRTEAFF.

V usage is TRBV29-1 and J usage is TRBJ2-7; D might be TRBD2 (7 bases). The germline gives CDR1 SQVTM, CDR2 ANQGSEA. The CDR3 spans 12 residues. Between the trimmed V and J ends, which lost 6 bases and 4 bases, there was a span of 13 bases. CDR3 nucleotide sequence: TGCAGCGTGGGGCGGGGGCCTTACGAGCAGTACTTC. Protein product: CSVGRGPYEQYF.

The chain is built from TRBV9 and TRBJ2-7; TRBD2 might be the D (5 bases). This CDR3 is built from 15 residues. Germline V lookup: CDR1 SGDLS, CDR2 YYNGEE. V dropped 1 base and J dropped 2 bases, with 13 bases sitting between them. DNA for the CDR3: TGTGCCAGCAGCGTAAATTCGGCGGGTACCTACGAGCAGTACTTC. Its translation is CASSVNSAGTYEQYF.

The chain is built from TRBV15 and TRBJ2-5; a possible D gene is TRBD1 (5 bases). V was shortened by 9 bases and J by 4 bases, with 18 bases between the two germline ends. Germline V CDR1 and CDR2: LNHNV, YYDKDF (reference sequence). The CDR3 spans 14 residues. CDR3: CATSGQGSPETQYF. CDR3 DNA sequence: TGTGCCACGTCCGGGCAGGGCTCCCCAGAGACCCAGTACTTC.

V usage is TRBV7-9 and J usage is TRBJ2-5; D not certain. The germline V and J ends were trimmed by 7 bases and 4 bases, with 13 bases remaining between them. CDR3 size: 13 residues. Germline V gene sequence: CDR1 SEHNR, CDR2 FQNEAQ (reference sequence). CDR3 residues: CASIPRRGETQYF. The CDR3, as DNA: TGTGCCAGCATCCCTCGACGAGGAGAGACCCAGTACTTC.

The chain links TRBV7-9 to TRBJ2-7; tentative D call: TRBD1 (6 bases). CDR3 length: 12 amino acids. V was shortened by 5 bases and J by 11 bases, with 16 bases between the two germline ends. Germline V gene sequence: CDR1 SEHNR, CDR2 FQNEAQ (reference sequence). For the CDR3, the DNA is TGTGCCAGCAGCCAACAGGGAACCGCGGAGTACTTC. Its protein product is CASSQQGTAEYF.

This sequence joins TRBV19 and TRBJ1-6; the D is unclear. The CDR3 runs to 12 residues. Trimming removed 3 bases at V and 6 bases at J, with 3 bases between. CDR1 and CDR2 from the germline V gene are LNHDA and SQIVND (reference sequence). The CDR3: CASSIRNSPLHF. CDR3 sequence (DNA): TGTGCCAGTAGTATCCGTAATTCACCCCTCCACTTT.

The V and J genes are TRBV7-8 and TRBJ2-7; D is perhaps TRBD2 (5 bases). The CDR3 runs to 13 residues. Germline CDR1 reads SGHVS; CDR2 reads FQNEAQ. V shed 7 bases and J shed 4 bases, with 14 bases lying between them. The CDR3 DNA follows: TGTGCCAGCAAAGGGAGTGATACTTACGAGCAGTACTTC. This gives the protein CASKGSDTYEQYF. The entire variable domain, with the rest obtained from reference TRBV7-8 and TRBJ2-7, is as follows: GAGVSQSPRYKVAKRGQDVALRCDPISGHVSLFWYQQALGQGPEFLTYFQNEAQLDKSGLPSDRFFAERPEGSVSTLKIQRTQQEDSAVYLCASKGSDTYEQYFGPGTRLTVT.

V and J are TRBV5-1 and TRBJ2-7; D unclear. The germline CDR1 and CDR2 sequences are SGHRS and YFSETQ. Trimming stripped 0 bases from V and 0 bases from J, with 10 bases between. This CDR3 spans 15 amino acids. For the CDR3, the DNA is TGCGCCAGCAGCTTGGCGTCTTTTTACTCCTACGAGCAGTACTTC. It codes for CASSLASFYSYEQYF.

The gene calls are TRBV6-1 and TRBJ1-2, with D possibly TRBD1 on 6 matching bases. The V and J ends lost 5 bases and 2 bases respectively, with 6 bases between them. Germline V CDR1 and CDR2: MNHNS, SASEGT. CDR3 length: 12 residues. Here the CDR3 reads CASSTGNYGYTF. The DNA of the CDR3 is TGTGCCAGCAGTACAGGGAACTATGGCTACACCTTC.

V is TRBV5-1 and J is TRBJ1-2; a weak D match, TRBD1 (6 bases). The CDR3 has 16 residues. The V end was cut by 2 bases, the J end by 3 bases, with 17 bases between. Germline CDR1 and CDR2: SGHRS and YFSETQ. CDR3 sequence: CASSFAQGKPDYGYTF. CDR3 bases: TGCGCCAGCAGCTTCGCACAGGGCAAGCCGGACTATGGCTACACCTTC.